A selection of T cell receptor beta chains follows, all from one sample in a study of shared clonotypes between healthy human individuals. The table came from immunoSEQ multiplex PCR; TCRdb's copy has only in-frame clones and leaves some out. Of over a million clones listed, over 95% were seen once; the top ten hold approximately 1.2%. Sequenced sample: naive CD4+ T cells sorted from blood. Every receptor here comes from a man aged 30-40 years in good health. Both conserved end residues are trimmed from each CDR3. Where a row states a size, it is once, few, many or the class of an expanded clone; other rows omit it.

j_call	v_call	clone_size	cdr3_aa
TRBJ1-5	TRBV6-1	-	ASDRGSYQPQH
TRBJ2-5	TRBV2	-	ASFNEGVHQETQY
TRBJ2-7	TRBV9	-	ASSVTQAHYEQY
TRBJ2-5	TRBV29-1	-	SVAEGETQY
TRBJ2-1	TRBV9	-	ASSVDALGVPYNEQF
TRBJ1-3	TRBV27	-	ASSLIRGSWNTIY
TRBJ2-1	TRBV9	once	ASSVLGGSAGFGNEQF
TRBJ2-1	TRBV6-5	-	ASRVETSAYNEQF
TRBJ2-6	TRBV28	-	ATQPSGANVLT
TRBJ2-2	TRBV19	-	ASSIDRGATGELF
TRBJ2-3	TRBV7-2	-	ASTSPGADTQY
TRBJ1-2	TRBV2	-	ASSPGARNGYT
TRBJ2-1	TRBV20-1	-	RPQGNEQF
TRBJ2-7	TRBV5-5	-	ASSWDGSSYEQY
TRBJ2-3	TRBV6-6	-	ASSYGPEITDTQY
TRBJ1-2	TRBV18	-	ASSPIRTGFGYT
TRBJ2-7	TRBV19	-	ASSIASGSYEQY
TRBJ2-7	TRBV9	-	ASSVGRQGINEQY
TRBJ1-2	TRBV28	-	ASTRPGYGYT
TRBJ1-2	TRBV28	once	ASSPTLPWGYT
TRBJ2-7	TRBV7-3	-	ASSIDRERVYEQY
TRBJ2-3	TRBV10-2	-	ASSDQGGTDTQY
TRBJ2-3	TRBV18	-	ASSQPIGGADTQY
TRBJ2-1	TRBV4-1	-	ASSQVSGGPSNEQF
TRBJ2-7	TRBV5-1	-	ASSGAGAIRYEQY
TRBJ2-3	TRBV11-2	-	ASSAGSGGGTDTQY
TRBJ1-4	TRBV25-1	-	ASSDTGGADEKLF
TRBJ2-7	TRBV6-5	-	ATKGGAQQY
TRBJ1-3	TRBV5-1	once	ASSPLEAGRRGDTIY
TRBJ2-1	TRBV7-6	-	ASSLAVLAGGNEQF
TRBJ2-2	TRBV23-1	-	ASSPAEPNTGELF
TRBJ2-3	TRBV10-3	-	AISSRGTGVSDTQY
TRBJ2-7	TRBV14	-	ASSRTGDSYEQY
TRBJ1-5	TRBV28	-	ASSFRRVAQPQH
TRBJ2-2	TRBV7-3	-	ASSTTGAGELF
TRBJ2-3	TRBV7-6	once	ASSLGGGYDTQY
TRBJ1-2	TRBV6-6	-	ASSYSIMHGYT
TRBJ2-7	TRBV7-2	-	ASSLTSGVTYEQY
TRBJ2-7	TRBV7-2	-	ASSLNSRAYEQY
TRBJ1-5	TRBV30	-	AWSRDRGFTDSNQPQH
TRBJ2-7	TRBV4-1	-	ASSQESFSYEQY
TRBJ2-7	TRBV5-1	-	ASSREILEGHEQY
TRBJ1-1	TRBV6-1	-	ASSVRQANTEAF
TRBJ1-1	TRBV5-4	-	ASSARDRRTKRAEAF
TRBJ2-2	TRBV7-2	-	ASSPDGPNTGELF
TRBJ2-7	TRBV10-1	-	ASSEGYLSYEQY